The T cell receptor beta chain described here comes from a study of long-term antiretroviral therapy in people with HIV. Overall study results and limits: Patients on ART gained diversity, which nonetheless stayed below transplant donor controls.

The libraries were made with immunoSEQ v3.0 at survey level. Measured with immunoSEQ multiplex PCR; TCRdb has only the in-frame clones, and not every one. The sample consists of about 48,000 clones, around 84% of them appearing once. V was pared by 3 bases and J by 0 bases, with 15 bases between. The CDR3 covers 17 residues. CDR1 and CDR2 (germline): LNHDA, SQIVND (reference sequence). A remark on this clone: What it binds is not known.

The chain couples TRBV19 to TRBJ2-1; TRBD1 or TRBD2 may be the D gene (5 bases each). The sequencing used unsorted PBMCs, collected 0.8 years after starting antiretroviral therapy. The TCR originated in a woman under 30 with HIV. CDR3 in amino acids: CASSIFGAYSSYNEQFF. CDR3 nucleotide sequence: TGTGCCAGTAGTATTTTCGGGGCGTATAGCTCCTACAATGAGCAGTTCTTC.